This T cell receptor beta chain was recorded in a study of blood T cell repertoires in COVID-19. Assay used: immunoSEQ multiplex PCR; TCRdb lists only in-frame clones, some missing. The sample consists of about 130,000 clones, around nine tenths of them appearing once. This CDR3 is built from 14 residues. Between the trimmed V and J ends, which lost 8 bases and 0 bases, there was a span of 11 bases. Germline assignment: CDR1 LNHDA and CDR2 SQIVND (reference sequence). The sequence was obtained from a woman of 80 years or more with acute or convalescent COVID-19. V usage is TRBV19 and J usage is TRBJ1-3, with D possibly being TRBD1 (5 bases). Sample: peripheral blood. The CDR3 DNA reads TGTGCCAGTTCATCACAGGTCTCTGGAAACACCATATATTTT. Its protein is CASSSQVSGNTIYF.